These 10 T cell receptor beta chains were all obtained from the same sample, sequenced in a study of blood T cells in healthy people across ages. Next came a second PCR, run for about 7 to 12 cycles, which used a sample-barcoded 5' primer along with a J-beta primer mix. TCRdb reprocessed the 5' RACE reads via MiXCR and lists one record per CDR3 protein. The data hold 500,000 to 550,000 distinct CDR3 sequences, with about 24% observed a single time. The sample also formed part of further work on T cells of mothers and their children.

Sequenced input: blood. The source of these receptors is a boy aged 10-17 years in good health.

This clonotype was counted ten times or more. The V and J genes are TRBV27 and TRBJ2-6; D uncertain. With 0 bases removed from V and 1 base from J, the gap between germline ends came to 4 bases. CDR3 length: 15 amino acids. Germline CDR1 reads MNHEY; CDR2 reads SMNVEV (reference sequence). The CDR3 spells CASSLSGSGANVLTF. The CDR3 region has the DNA TGTGCCAGCAGTTTATCGGGGTCTGGGGCCAACGTCCTGACTTTC.

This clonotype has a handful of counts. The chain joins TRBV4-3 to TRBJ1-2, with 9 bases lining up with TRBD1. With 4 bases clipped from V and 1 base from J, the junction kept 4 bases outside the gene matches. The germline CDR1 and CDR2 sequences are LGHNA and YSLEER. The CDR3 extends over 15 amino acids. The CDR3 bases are TGCGCCAGCAGCCCCGGGACAGGGTATAACTATGGCTACACCTTC. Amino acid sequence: CASSPGTGYNYGYTF.

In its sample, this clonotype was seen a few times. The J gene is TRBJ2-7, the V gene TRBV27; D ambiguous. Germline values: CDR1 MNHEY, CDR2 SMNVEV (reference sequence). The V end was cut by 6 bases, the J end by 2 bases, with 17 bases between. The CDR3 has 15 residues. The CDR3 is CASSQLSYFPYEQYF. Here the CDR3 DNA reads TGTGCCAGCAGCCAACTATCGTACTTCCCCTACGAGCAGTACTTC.

CDR3 sequence (DNA): TGCAGTGCCGTGATCCTGGGGGGCTCAAATCAGCCCCAGCATTTT. It translates to CSAVILGGSNQPQHF. V gene TRBV20-1 combines with J gene TRBJ1-5; D possibly corresponds to TRBD1 (6 bases). V lost 6 bases to trimming and J lost 4 bases, with 19 bases between them. Germline assignment: CDR1 DFQATT and CDR2 SNEGSKA (reference sequence). The CDR3 runs 15 residues.

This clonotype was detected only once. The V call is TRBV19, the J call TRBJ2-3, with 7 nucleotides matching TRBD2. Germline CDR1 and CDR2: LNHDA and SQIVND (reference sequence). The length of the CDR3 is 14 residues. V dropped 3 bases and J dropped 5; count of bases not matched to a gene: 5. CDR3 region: CASSIVGGEDTQYF. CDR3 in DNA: TGTGCCAGTAGTATCGTGGGGGGGGAAGATACGCAGTATTTT.

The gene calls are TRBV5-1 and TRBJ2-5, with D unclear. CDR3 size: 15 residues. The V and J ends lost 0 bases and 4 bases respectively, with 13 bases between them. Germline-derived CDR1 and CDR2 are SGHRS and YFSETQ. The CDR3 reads CASSLDGSWVETQYF. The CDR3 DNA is TGCGCCAGCAGCTTGGATGGCTCTTGGGTAGAGACCCAGTACTTC.

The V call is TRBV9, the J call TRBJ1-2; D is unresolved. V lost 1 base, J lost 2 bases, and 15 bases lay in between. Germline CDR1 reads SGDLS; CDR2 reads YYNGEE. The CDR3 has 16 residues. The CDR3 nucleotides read TGTGCCAGCAGCGTATCAGAGGCAGAGAGCAACTATGGCTACACCTTC. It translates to CASSVSEAESNYGYTF.

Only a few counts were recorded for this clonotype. The CDR3 loop is CSVEGVENSYEQYF. Here the CDR3 DNA reads TGCAGCGTTGAAGGTGTAGAGAATTCCTACGAGCAGTACTTC. The chain joins TRBV29-1 to TRBJ2-7, with D hard to call. V was trimmed by 1 base and J by 1 base, leaving 11 bases between them. CDR1 is SQVTM and CDR2 is ANQGSEA in the germline V gene. This CDR3 is built from 14 residues.

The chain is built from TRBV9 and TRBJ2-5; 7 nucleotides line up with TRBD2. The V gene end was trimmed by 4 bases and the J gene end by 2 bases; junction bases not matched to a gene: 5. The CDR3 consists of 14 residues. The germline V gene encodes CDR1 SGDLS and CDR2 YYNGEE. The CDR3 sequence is CASSSLLAQETQYF. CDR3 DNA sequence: TGTGCCAGCAGCTCCCTACTAGCGCAAGAGACCCAGTACTTC.

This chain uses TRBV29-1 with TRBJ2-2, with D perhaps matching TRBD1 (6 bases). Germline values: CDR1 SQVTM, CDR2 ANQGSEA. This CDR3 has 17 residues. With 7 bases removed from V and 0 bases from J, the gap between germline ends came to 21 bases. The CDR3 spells CSATGYPTSANTGELFF. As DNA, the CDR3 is TGCAGCGCCACAGGGTATCCGACGAGTGCGAACACCGGGGAGCTGTTTTTT.